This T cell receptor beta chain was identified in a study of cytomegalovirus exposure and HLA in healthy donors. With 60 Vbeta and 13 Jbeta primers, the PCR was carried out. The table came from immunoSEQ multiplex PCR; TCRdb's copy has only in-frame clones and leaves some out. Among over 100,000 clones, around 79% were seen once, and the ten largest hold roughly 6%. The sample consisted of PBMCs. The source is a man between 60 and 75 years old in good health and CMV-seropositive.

The CDR3 sequence is CASSFLGQVVTDTQYF. CDR3 DNA: TGTGCCAGCAGCTTCTTGGGACAGGTTGTTACAGATACGCAGTATTTT. V and J are TRBV7-2 and TRBJ2-3; 8 bases match TRBD1. CDR3 size: 16 residues. V lost 3 bases, J lost 3 bases, and 8 bases stayed unmatched. Germline loops: CDR1 SGHTA, CDR2 FQGNSA.